This paragraph reports one T cell receptor (beta chain). Its antigen is not identified. This specimen comes from a study of T cells in localized non-small cell lung cancer. Findings of the study overall: Sequencing was restricted to one tumor region; therefore, heterogeneity remains possible. Tumor trailed uninvolved adjacent lung in T cell clonality, which peaked there. Among the top 100 tumor clones, a median about 59 appeared in adjacent lung.

The CDR3 covers 12 residues. Looked up from germline, CDR1 is SQVTM and CDR2 is ANQGSEA. V lost 2 bases and J lost 7; bases outside the gene matches: 4. Measured with immunoSEQ multiplex PCR; TCRdb has only the in-frame clones, and not every one. Of under 40,000 clones in the sample, approximately 93% were seen once. The sample here was peripheral blood, taken before any cancer treatment. The origin of this receptor is a female donor of 60 years or more with stage I lung adenocarcinoma. The J gene is TRBJ2-7, the V gene TRBV29-1, with 8 positions matching TRBD1. CDR3 region: CSVEQGAREQYF. Here the CDR3 DNA reads TGCAGCGTTGAACAGGGGGCGCGGGAGCAGTACTTC.